Presented here are 25 T cell receptor beta chains from one specimen sequenced in a study of metastatic and nonmetastatic thyroid tumors. TCRdb reassembled clones from the PCR reads with MiXCR. The profile shows about 45,000 clones, less than 5% of them singletons. Prior to thyroid surgery, none of the patients had received any treatment. The source material was blood. These receptors came from a female donor with papillary thyroid cancer or a benign thyroid nodule (not recorded which). Some clones in this sample may be carry-over from other donors' samples.

The table lists this clone with many counts. The CDR3 DNA follows: TGTGCCAGTAGTTCTCAGAGCAACTCACCCCTCCACTTT. Its translation is CASSSQSNSPLHF. The chain combines TRBV19 with TRBJ1-6; D gene ambiguous. Germline assignment: CDR1 LNHDA and CDR2 SQIVND (reference sequence). The CDR3 sequence is 13 residues long. V was cut by 5 bases and J by 10 bases, with 12 bases left in between. The full variable domain, its missing parts supplied by reference TRBV19 and TRBJ1-6, is DGGITQSPKYLFRKEGQNVTLSCEQNLNHDAMYWYRQDPGQGLRLIYYSQIVNDFQKGDIAEGYSVSREKKESFPLTVTSAQKNPTAFYLCASSSQSNSPLHFGNGTRLTVT.

This clone was found once. This chain links TRBV15 with TRBJ2-1; a weak D match, TRBD2 (5 bases). Per the germline V gene, CDR1 is LNHNV and CDR2 is YYDKDF (reference sequence). V was shortened by 2 bases and J by 1 base, with 21 bases between the two germline ends. This CDR3 is built from 19 residues. CDR3 region: CATSRHGVPVLGSYNEQFF. DNA for the CDR3: TGTGCCACCAGCAGACATGGGGTTCCGGTACTAGGATCCTACAATGAGCAGTTCTTC.

A few counts support this clone. The chain combines TRBV6-1 with TRBJ1-1, with a tentative D call TRBD1 (5 bases). Germline V CDR1 and CDR2: MNHNS, SASEGT. Between the trimmed V and J ends, which lost 4 bases and 5 bases, there was a span of 20 bases. This CDR3 comprises 16 residues. As DNA, the CDR3 is TGTGCCAGCAGTGGTTTTCTAGCGGGACGGGCTACTGAAGCTTTCTTT. Protein sequence: CASSGFLAGRATEAFF.

This clone was observed at least ten times. The CDR3 DNA is TGTGCCAGCAGTGGAAAACAGGGCCCCCAAGAGACCCAGTACTTC. This translates into CASSGKQGPQETQYF. This chain joins TRBV25-1 and TRBJ2-5; TRBD1 might be the D (6 bases). The V and J ends lost 4 bases and 1 base respectively, with 13 bases between them. The CDR3 runs 15 residues. Germline CDR1 reads MGHDK; CDR2 reads SYGVNS.

This clone showed up many times. V usage is TRBV30 and J usage is TRBJ1-3; D unclear. Germline CDR1 reads GTSNPN; CDR2 reads SVGIG (reference sequence). There are 16 residues in the CDR3. Trimming cost V 4 bases and J 0 bases, with 16 bases left between them. As DNA, the CDR3 is TGTGCCTGGATTAATCGGGAGACCAACTCTGGAAACACCATATATTTT. Residues: CAWINRETNSGNTIYF.

The table lists this clone with a few counts. The chain joins TRBV6-9 to TRBJ1-6; TRBD1 matches at 11 bases. The CDR3 extends over 19 amino acids. CDR1 and CDR2 (germline): MNHGY, SVAAGI. Trimming at V came to 3 bases and at J to 5 bases, leaving 12 bases not matched to a gene. The CDR3 bases are TGTGCCAGCAGTTACGATCCCGGACGGACAGGGGGCAATAATTCACCCCTCCACTTT. It yields the protein CASSYDPGRTGGNNSPLHF.

This clone was seen repeatedly, ten times or more. V usage is TRBV25-1 and J usage is TRBJ1-1; the D is unclear. CDR1 MGHDK and CDR2 SYGVNS come from the germline V gene. V shed 4 bases and J shed 0 bases, with 9 bases lying between them. CDR3 size: 14 residues. CDR3: CASSAGSMNTEAFF. Written as DNA, the CDR3 is TGTGCCAGCAGTGCGGGAAGTATGAACACTGAAGCTTTCTTT.

This clone was found a few times. This chain connects TRBV6-1 to TRBJ2-7; D remains unclear. The germline V gene encodes CDR1 MNHNS and CDR2 SASEGT. V was cut by 5 bases and J by 5 bases, with 10 bases left in between. The CDR3 consists of 12 residues. The CDR3 is CASSRSQHEQYF. As DNA, the CDR3 is TGTGCCAGCAGTAGGTCCCAGCACGAGCAGTACTTC.

This clone has just a few counts. This sequence may be a read error, since a much larger clone differs from it by one base. The chain couples TRBV19 to TRBJ1-4; D is perhaps TRBD1 (6 bases). The CDR3 loop spans 16 amino acids. Germline CDR1 and CDR2: LNHDA and SQIVND (reference sequence). V dropped 0 bases and J dropped 7 bases, with 15 bases sitting between them. The CDR3 spells CASSIEEGGASEKLFF. The CDR3 DNA sequence: TGTGCCAGTAGTATAGAGGAGGGGGGCGCGAGTGAAAAACTGTTTTTT.

This clone has more than one count but fewer than ten. J is TRBJ2-7 and V is TRBV7-3, with unresolved D. V was pared by 3 bases and J by 4 bases, with 13 bases between. This CDR3 region has 14 residues. The germline V gene has CDR1 SGHTA and CDR2 FQGTGA. CDR3 residues: CASSFSSLWYEQYF. Written as DNA, the CDR3 is TGTGCCAGCAGCTTCTCATCCTTGTGGTACGAGCAGTACTTC.

This clone has at least ten counts. This chain uses TRBV19 with TRBJ1-6; D gene ambiguous. V was shortened by 3 bases and J by 6 bases, with 9 bases between the two germline ends. This CDR3 region has 14 residues. Germline V gene data show CDR1 as LNHDA and CDR2 as SQIVND (reference sequence). Here the CDR3 DNA reads TGTGCCAGTAGTATCCTCCATGGTAATTCACCCCTCCACTTT. Its protein is CASSILHGNSPLHF. Combining the CDR3 with reference TRBV19 and TRBJ1-6 gives the whole variable domain DGGITQSPKYLFRKEGQNVTLSCEQNLNHDAMYWYRQDPGQGLRLIYYSQIVNDFQKGDIAEGYSVSREKKESFPLTVTSAQKNPTAFYLCASSILHGNSPLHFGNGTRLTVT.

This chain links TRBV19 with TRBJ2-3; D unresolved. The V gene's germline CDR1 is LNHDA and CDR2 SQIVND (reference sequence). V shed 7 bases and J shed 2 bases, with 13 bases lying between them. This CDR3 spans 14 amino acids. This CDR3 reads CASNSRFDTDTQYF. CDR3 nucleotides: TGTGCCAGTAATTCGCGATTTGACACAGATACGCAGTATTTT.

This clone was counted at least ten times. The V gene is TRBV19, the J gene TRBJ2-3; no clear D. The V and J ends lost 6 bases and 0 bases respectively, with 13 bases between them. CDR3 size: 15 residues. Germline CDR1 and CDR2: LNHDA and SQIVND (reference sequence). The CDR3 spells CASRGNSASTDTQYF. The DNA of the CDR3 is TGTGCCAGTAGGGGGAACTCCGCTAGCACAGATACGCAGTATTTT.

The chain recombines TRBV5-1 with TRBJ2-7, with D maybe TRBD1 (5 bases). This CDR3 has 16 residues. The germline gives CDR1 SGHRS, CDR2 YFSETQ. Trimming took 3 bases from V and 3 from J, leaving 19 bases between them. CDR3 in amino acids: CASSSSTAHGIYEQYF. In DNA, the CDR3 is TGCGCCAGCAGCTCCTCGACAGCACATGGGATCTACGAGCAGTACTTC.

The DNA of the CDR3 is TGTGCCAGTAGTCTCCGGGACAGTGACGGCTACACCTTC. Protein sequence: CASSLRDSDGYTF. The rearrangement uses TRBV12-3 or TRBV12-4 and TRBJ1-2; TRBD1 matches at 7 bases. This CDR3 spans 13 amino acids. With V trimmed by 9 bases and J by 8 bases, 12 bases remained unmatched.

This clone was seen at least ten times. The rearrangement links TRBV29-1 to TRBJ2-7; TRBD1 matches 7 bases. Trimming cost V 4 bases and J 1 base; bases outside gene matches: 4. The CDR3 totals 13 residues. Germline V gene data show CDR1 as SQVTM and CDR2 as ANQGSEA. CDR3 nucleotide sequence: TGCAGCGTTGCCGACAGGGTATCCTACGAGCAGTACTTC. Residues: CSVADRVSYEQYF.

This clone was observed many times. V gene TRBV7-8 combines with J gene TRBJ2-7; weak D call: TRBD1 (5 bases). Germline values: CDR1 SGHVS, CDR2 FQNEAQ. V was shortened by 4 bases and J by 4 bases, with 23 bases between the two germline ends. The CDR3 has 17 amino acids. The CDR3 nucleotides read TGTGCCAGCAGCTCCTACCATACGACCGAGCAGGGATACGAGCAGTACTTC. It yields the protein CASSSYHTTEQGYEQYF.

The V and J genes are TRBV3-1 and TRBJ2-5; 9 bases are a match to TRBD2. The germline CDR1 and CDR2 sequences are LGHDT and YNNKEL (reference sequence). There are 17 residues in the CDR3. J gave up 4 bases and V 4 bases, and 13 bases lay outside the gene matches. The CDR3 loop is CASSPGTSRSFGETQYF. CDR3 coding DNA: TGTGCCAGCAGCCCAGGGACTAGCCGGAGTTTCGGAGAGACCCAGTACTTC.

J is TRBJ1-2 and V is TRBV6-5, with 7 bases aligning to TRBD1. With V trimmed by 1 base and J by 3 bases, 11 bases remained unmatched. CDR1 MNHEY and CDR2 SVGAGI come from the germline V gene. The CDR3 sequence is 17 residues long. Here the CDR3 DNA reads TGTGCCAGCAGTTACTTACCGGGGACAGCCCTCGACTATGGCTACACCTTC. Translated: CASSYLPGTALDYGYTF.

This clone has ten or more counts. The genes are TRBV7-2 and TRBJ1-2; no clear D. CDR1 is SGHTA, CDR2 FQGNSA, per germline. V was clipped by 6 bases and J by 5 bases, with 22 bases between them. There are 16 residues in the CDR3. The DNA for the CDR3 is TGTGCCAGCAGTCCTCCGTCGGGCCTCGGTCGGTATGGCTACACCTTC. Translated: CASSPPSGLGRYGYTF.

Worth noting for this clone: The same CDR3 can be traced to other DNA sequences in this sample. This chain links TRBV18 with TRBJ1-3, with D possibly matching TRBD1 (5 bases). The CDR3 is made up of 15 amino acids. Between the trimmed V and J ends, which lost 3 bases and 0 bases, there was a span of 9 bases. Germline V gene lookup returns CDR1 KGHSH and CDR2 LQKENI. In DNA form, the CDR3 reads TGTGCCAGCTCACCGGGACGTACCTCTGGAAACACCATATATTTT. Protein sequence: CASSPGRTSGNTIYF.

This clone is medium-sized (0.01 to 0.1%). The chain joins TRBV6-4 to TRBJ2-1; D not certain. CDR1 is MRHNA and CDR2 is SNTAGT in the germline V gene. V lost 3 bases and J lost 0, with 9 bases in between. CDR3 size: 15 residues. CDR3 bases: TGTGCCAGCAGTGAGCAGGATAGCTCCTACAATGAGCAGTTCTTC. It yields the protein CASSEQDSSYNEQFF.

This clone was counted at least ten times. The CDR3 reads CASSETSFLGETQYF. The CDR3, as DNA: TGTGCCAGCAGCGAGACTAGTTTTCTTGGAGAGACCCAGTACTTC. The chain couples TRBV4-2 to TRBJ2-5; D might be TRBD2 (6 bases). This CDR3 contains 15 residues. The germline V and J ends were trimmed by 5 bases and 4 bases, with 17 bases remaining between them. Germline V gene sequence: CDR1 LGHNA, CDR2 YNFKEQ.

The CDR3 reads CASTPTGRFYYEQYF. The CDR3 region has the DNA TGTGCCAGCACTCCTACCGGGCGGTTTTACTACGAGCAGTACTTC. The chain has TRBV6-2 or TRBV6-3 and TRBJ2-7; D remains unclear. This CDR3 has 15 amino acids. V dropped 7 bases and J dropped 3 bases, with 19 bases sitting between them. Germline CDR1 reads MNHEY; CDR2 reads SVGEGT.

In this sample, this clone is medium-sized. The chain employs TRBV12-5 and TRBJ1-1; D possibly corresponds to TRBD1 (6 bases). CDR1 and CDR2 (germline): LGHNT, FRNRAP. The CDR3 consists of 12 residues. The germline V and J ends were trimmed by 1 base and 9 bases, with 9 bases remaining between them. The chain's CDR3 is CASGLGQGKAFF. CDR3 nucleotide sequence: TGTGCTAGTGGTTTGGGCCAGGGGAAAGCTTTCTTT.